The T cell receptor (beta chain) described here comes from a study of beta chain features in type 1 diabetes. Germline V lookup: CDR1 MGHDK, CDR2 SYGVNS. The CDR3 runs 15 residues. Trimming pared 1 base from V and 0 bases from J, leaving 10 bases between. Study results and caveats: People with Type 1 diabetes carried modestly yet significantly shorter TCRB CDR3s in all four CD4+ subsets.

Every isolated RNA sample was fully reverse transcribed, so sequencing captured expressed TCRB transcripts. Some clones are missing from TCRdb's copy, which holds only in-frame ones; the method was immunoSEQ multiplex PCR. The table lists almost 350,000 clones, 9.3% of them singletons. In the case of this clone: What it recognizes is unknown.

Specimen: central memory CD4+ T cells from blood. This sequence joins TRBV25-1 and TRBJ2-7; D assignment may be TRBD1 or TRBD2 (6 bases each). This sequence originates from a man under 40 with type 1 diabetes. The CDR3 region is CASSEFGGSSYEQYF. Written as DNA, the CDR3 is TGTGCCAGCAGTGAATTCGGGGGCAGCTCCTACGAGCAGTACTTC.